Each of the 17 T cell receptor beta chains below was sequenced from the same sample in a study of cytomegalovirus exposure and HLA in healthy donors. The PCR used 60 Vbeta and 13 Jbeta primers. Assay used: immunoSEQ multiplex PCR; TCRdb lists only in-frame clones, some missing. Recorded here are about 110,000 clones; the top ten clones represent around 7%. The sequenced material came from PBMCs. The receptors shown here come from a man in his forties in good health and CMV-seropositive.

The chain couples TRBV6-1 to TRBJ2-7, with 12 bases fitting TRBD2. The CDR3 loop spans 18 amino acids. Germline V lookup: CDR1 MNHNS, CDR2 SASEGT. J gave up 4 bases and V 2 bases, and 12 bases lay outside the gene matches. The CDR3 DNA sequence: TGTGCCAGCAGTGAATACCCTTCCCTAGCGGGAGGGCCGTACGAGCAGTACTTC. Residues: CASSEYPSLAGGPYEQYF.

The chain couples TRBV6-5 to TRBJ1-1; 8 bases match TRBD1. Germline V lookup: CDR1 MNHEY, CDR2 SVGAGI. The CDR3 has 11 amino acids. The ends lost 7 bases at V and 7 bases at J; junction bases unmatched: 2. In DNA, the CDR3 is TGTGCCAGCACTACAGGGGGTGAAGCTTTCTTT. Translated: CASTTGGEAFF.

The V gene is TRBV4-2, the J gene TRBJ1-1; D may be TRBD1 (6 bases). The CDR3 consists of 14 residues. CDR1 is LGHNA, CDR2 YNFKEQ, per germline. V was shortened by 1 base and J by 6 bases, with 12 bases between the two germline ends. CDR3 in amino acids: CASSQVGAEAEAFF. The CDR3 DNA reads TGTGCCAGCAGCCAAGTGGGGGCGGAAGCTGAAGCTTTCTTT.

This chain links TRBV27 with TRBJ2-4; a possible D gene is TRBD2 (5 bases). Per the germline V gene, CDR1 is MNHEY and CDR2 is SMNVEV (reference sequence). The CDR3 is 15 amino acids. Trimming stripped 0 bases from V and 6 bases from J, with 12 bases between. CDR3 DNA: TGTGCCAGCAGTTTATCCTCTAGCAGTAGAAACATTCAGTACTTC. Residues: CASSLSSSSRNIQYF.

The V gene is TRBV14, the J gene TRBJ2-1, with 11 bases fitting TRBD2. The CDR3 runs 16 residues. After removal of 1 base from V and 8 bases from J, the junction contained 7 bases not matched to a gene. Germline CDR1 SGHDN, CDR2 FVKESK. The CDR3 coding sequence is TGTGCCAGCAGCCAAGCCTCTAGCGGGAGGTTTGATGAGCAGTTCTTC. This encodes CASSQASSGRFDEQFF. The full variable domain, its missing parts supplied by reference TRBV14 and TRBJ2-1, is EAGVTQFPSHSVIEKGQTVTLRCDPISGHDNLYWYRRVMGKEIKFLLHFVKESKQDESGMPNNRFLAERTGGTYSTLKVQPAELEDSGVYFCASSQASSGRFDEQFFGPGTRLTVL.

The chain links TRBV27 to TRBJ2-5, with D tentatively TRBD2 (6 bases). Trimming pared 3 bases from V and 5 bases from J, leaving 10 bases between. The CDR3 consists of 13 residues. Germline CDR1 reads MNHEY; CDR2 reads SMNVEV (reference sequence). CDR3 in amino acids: CASSLVGRETQYF. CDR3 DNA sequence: TGTGCCAGCAGTTTGGTAGGGAGGGAGACCCAGTACTTC.

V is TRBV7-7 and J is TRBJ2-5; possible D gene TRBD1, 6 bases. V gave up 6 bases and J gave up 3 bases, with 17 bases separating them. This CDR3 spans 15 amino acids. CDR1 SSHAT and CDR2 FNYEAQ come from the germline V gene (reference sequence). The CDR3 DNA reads TGTGCCAGCAGGCGGACAGCAGGACCAAAAGAGACCCAGTACTTC. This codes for CASRRTAGPKETQYF.

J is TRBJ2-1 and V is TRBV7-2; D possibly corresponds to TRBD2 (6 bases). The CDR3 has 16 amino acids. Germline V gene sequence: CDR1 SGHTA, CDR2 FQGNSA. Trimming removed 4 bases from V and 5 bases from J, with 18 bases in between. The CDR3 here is CASSYGAGRVNNEQFF. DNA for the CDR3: TGTGCCAGCAGCTACGGGGCGGGAAGGGTTAACAATGAGCAGTTCTTC.

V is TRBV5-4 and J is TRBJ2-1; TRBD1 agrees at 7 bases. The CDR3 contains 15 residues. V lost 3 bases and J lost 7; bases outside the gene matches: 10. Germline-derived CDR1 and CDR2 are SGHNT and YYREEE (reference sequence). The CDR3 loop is CASSSIYRGTNEQFF. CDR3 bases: TGTGCCAGCAGCTCCATCTACAGGGGAACGAATGAGCAGTTCTTC.

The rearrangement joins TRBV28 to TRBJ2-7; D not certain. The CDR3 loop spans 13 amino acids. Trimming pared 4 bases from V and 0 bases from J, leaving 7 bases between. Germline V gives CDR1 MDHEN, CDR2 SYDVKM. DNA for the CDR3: TGTGCCAGCAGTTCCCCTCTCTCCTACGAGCAGTACTTC. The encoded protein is CASSSPLSYEQYF. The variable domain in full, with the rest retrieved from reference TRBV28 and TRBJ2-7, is DVKVTQSSRYLVKRTGEKVFLECVQDMDHENMFWYRQDPGLGLRLIYFSYDVKMKEKGDIPEGYSVSREKKERFSLILESASTNQTSMYLCASSSPLSYEQYFGPGTRLTVT.

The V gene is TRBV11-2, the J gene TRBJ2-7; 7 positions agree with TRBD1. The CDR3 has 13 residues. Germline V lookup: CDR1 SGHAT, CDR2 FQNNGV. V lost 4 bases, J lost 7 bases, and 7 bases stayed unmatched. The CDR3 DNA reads TGTGCCAGCAGCTCTACAGGGGTGGGAGAGCAGTACTTC. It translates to CASSSTGVGEQYF.

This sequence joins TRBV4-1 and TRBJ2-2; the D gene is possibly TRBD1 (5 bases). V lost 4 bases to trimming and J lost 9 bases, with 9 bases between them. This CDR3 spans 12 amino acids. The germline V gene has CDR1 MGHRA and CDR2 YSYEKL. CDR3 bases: TGCGCCAGCAGCCCGACAGCGAGGGAGCTGTTTTTT. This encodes CASSPTARELFF.

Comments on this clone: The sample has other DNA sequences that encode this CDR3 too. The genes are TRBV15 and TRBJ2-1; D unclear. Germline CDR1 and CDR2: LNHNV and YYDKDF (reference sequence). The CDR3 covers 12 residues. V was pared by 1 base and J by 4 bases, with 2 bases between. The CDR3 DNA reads TGTGCCACCAGCAGAGCGTACAATGAGCAGTTCTTC. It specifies CATSRAYNEQFF.

The CDR3 here is CASSLVRNTEAFF. CDR3 in DNA: TGTGCCAGCAGTTTAGTCAGGAACACTGAAGCTTTCTTT. V is TRBV28 and J is TRBJ1-1; no reliable D call. The CDR3 runs to 13 residues. Between the trimmed V and J ends, which lost 2 bases and 1 base, there was a span of 5 bases. CDR1 and CDR2 from the germline V gene are MDHEN and SYDVKM.

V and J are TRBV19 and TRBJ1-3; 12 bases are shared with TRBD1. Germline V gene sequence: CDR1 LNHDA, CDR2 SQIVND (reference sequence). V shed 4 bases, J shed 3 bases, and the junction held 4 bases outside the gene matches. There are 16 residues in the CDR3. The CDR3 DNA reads TGTGCCAGTAGTACCGGGACAGGGGGCCGTGGAAACACCATATATTTT. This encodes CASSTGTGGRGNTIYF.

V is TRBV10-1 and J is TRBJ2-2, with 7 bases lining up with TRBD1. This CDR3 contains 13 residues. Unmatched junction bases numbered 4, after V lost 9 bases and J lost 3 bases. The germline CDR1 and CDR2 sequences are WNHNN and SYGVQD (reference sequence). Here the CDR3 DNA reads TGCGCCAGTCGACAGGGATACACCGGGGAGCTGTTTTTT. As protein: CASRQGYTGELFF.

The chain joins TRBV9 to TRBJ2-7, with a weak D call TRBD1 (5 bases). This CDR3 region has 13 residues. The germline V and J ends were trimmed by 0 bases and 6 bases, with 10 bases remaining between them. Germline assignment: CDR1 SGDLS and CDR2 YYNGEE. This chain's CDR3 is CASSVVQGGEQYF. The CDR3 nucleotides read TGTGCCAGCAGCGTAGTTCAGGGCGGCGAGCAGTACTTC.